This T cell receptor beta chain was found in a study of technical replicates of blood from a few donors listed by TCRdb under 2017. Libraries were built with the immunoSEQ multiplex PCR assay. TCRdb limited this immuneACCESS table to in-frame rearrangements with V and J called. A share of clones is missing; checked studies link under half to unresolved V genes, and the rest is unexplained. This sample lists 56,000 or so clones; 90% to 95% were detected once. The top ten hold 2.5% to 4% of the sample. With respect to this clone: What this receptor recognizes is not known. It has no much larger one-base neighbor in the sample; base qualities were not kept.

V is shortened by 6 bases, J by 6 bases, and the region joining them spans 20 bases. The CDR3 has 16 amino acids, counting the end cysteine and phenylalanine. Only the CDR3 portion is preserved as DNA: 48 bases, with reading frame beginning at the first base. CDR1 and CDR2 are drawn from the germline V gene (reference sequence): MNHNY, SVGAGI. The receptor comes from a human donor in good health. Some clones in this sample may be carry-over from other donors' samples. Sequences were obtained from PBMCs. Recombination linked TRBV6-6 to TRBJ2-2; a weak D assignment points to TRBD1 (5 bases agree). The base sequence is TGTGCCAGCAGGAAACTTGGGGCAAGTGGGGCCGGGGAGCTGTTTTTT. Its product reads: CASRKLGASGAGELFF.